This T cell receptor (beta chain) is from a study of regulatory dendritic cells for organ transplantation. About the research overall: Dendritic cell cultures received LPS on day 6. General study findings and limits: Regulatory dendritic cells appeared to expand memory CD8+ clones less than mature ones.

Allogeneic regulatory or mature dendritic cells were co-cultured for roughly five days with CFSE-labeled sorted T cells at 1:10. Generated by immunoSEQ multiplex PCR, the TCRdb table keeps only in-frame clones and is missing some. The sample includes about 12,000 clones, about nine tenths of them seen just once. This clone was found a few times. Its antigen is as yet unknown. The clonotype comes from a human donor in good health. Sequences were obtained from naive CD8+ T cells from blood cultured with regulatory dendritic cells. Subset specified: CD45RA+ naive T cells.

The CDR3 sequence is CASSAGGSPLHF. The CDR3, as DNA: TGTGCCAGCAGCGCAGGGGGGTCACCCCTCCACTTT. This rearrangement joins TRBV7-9 to TRBJ1-6, with 7 bases identical to TRBD1. The CDR3 sequence is 12 residues long. Trimming at V came to 5 bases and at J to 10 bases, leaving 2 bases not matched to a gene. Germline V gene sequence: CDR1 SEHNR, CDR2 FQNEAQ (reference sequence).